This T cell receptor beta chain was sequenced for a study of blood T cell repertoires in COVID-19. Study details: The origin of the acute and convalescent COVID-19 samples was the United States, Italy and Spain.

V lost 1 base, J lost 4 bases, and 23 bases lay in between. The CDR3 totals 19 residues. CDR1 is SGHVS and CDR2 is FQNEAQ in the germline V gene. This clone showed up just once. Original processing methods: The assay estimated nucleated cells by amplifying reference gene primers. Libraries were prepared by immunoSEQ multiplex PCR; TCRdb keeps only in-frame clonotypes and omits some of them. The D gene and trimming were derived from the DNA, and the V and J assignments and clone size from that table. The sample records under 130,000 clones, roughly 69% being singletons. The sample was peripheral blood. This receptor was taken from an elderly man with acute or convalescent COVID-19. The V and J genes are TRBV7-8 and TRBJ2-1, with TRBD2 as a possible D gene (6 bases). The CDR3: CASSLDGTHNPEKYNEQFF. The CDR3 DNA is TGTGCCAGCAGCTTAGACGGGACTCATAACCCGGAGAAATACAATGAGCAGTTCTTC.